This T cell receptor beta chain stems from a study of identical twins. Study observations and caveats: While abundant cord blood beta clonotypes carried fewer insertions, memory repertoires showed no such pattern. Conclusions relied on cross-sectional statistical analysis, not following the same donors.

V lost 8 bases, J lost 5 bases, and 16 bases lay in between. The CDR3 consists of 14 residues. Germline V gives CDR1 MGHDK, CDR2 SYGVNS. TCRdb re-called the 5' RACE reads through MiXCR, storing one row per CDR3 protein. This repertoire shows 140,000 to 150,000 distinct CDR3 sequences, 3% to 4% found once; its top ten account for approximately 7.7%. This clonotype was recorded at least ten times. Its antigen is undetermined. Input material: memory T cells sorted from blood. The TCR comes from a man between 18 and 35 years old in good health. This chain connects TRBV25-1 to TRBJ1-5, with a tentative D call TRBD1 (6 bases). The CDR3 bases are TGTGCCAGCTCACGAGACAGGTTTTATCAGCCCCAGCATTTT. It translates to CASSRDRFYQPQHF.